A single sample gave rise to the 16 T cell receptor beta chains below, sequenced in a study of blood T cell repertoires in COVID-19. TCRdb's table, derived via immunoSEQ multiplex PCR, lists solely in-frame clones and lacks some. The sample includes 90,000 to 120,000 clones, 80% to 95% of them seen just once. Sequenced: peripheral blood. The receptor set was obtained from a man in his sixties with acute or convalescent COVID-19.

The rearrangement uses TRBV2 and TRBJ2-1; no clear D gene. CDR3 length: 11 residues. V was shortened by 7 bases and J by 10 bases, with 11 bases between the two germline ends. In germline, CDR1 is SNHLY, CDR2 FYNNEI. CDR3: CASTIFREQFF. The DNA for the CDR3 is TGTGCCAGCACCATATTTCGGGAGCAGTTCTTC.

The genes are TRBV21-1 and TRBJ2-2; the table names TRBD1, a call not compared with the DNA. TRBV21-1 is a pseudogene segment. The CDR3 length is 15 residues. CDR3 in amino acids: CASSKSVTNTGELFF. The CDR3 coding sequence is TGTGCCAGCAGCAAATCAGTAACAAACACCGGGGAGCTGTTTTTT.

The rearrangement uses TRBV5-1 and TRBJ2-3; 9 bases are a match to TRBD2. From germline, CDR1 is SGHRS and CDR2 YFSETQ. Germline trimming cut 4 bases from V and 2 bases from J; bases unmatched to any gene: 5. The CDR3 is made up of 15 amino acids. CDR3 in amino acids: CASSRSSGITDTQYF. The CDR3 DNA reads as TGCGCCAGCAGCAGGTCTAGCGGGATCACAGATACGCAGTATTTT.

The V and J genes are TRBV6-2 or TRBV6-3 and TRBJ1-5; D not resolved. V lost 2 bases to trimming and J lost 9 bases, with 14 bases between them. In germline, CDR1 is MNHEY, CDR2 SVGEGT. The CDR3 sequence is 14 residues long. CDR3 sequence: CASSYGTDWAPQHF. Written as DNA, the CDR3 is TGTGCCAGCAGTTACGGAACCGATTGGGCGCCCCAGCATTTT.

This clone was recorded a few times. The rearrangement joins TRBV11-2 to TRBJ2-5; the D is unclear. CDR1 and CDR2 (germline): SGHAT, FQNNGV. The CDR3 consists of 14 residues. V was clipped by 5 bases and J by 4 bases, with 14 bases between them. This chain's CDR3 is CASSPWSLAETQYF. The CDR3 DNA reads TGTGCCAGCAGCCCATGGTCCTTGGCAGAGACCCAGTACTTC.

This chain joins TRBV2 and TRBJ2-2; weak D call: TRBD1 (6 bases). V gave up 8 bases and J gave up 5 bases, with 15 bases separating them. This CDR3 has 14 residues. Per the germline V gene, CDR1 is SNHLY and CDR2 is FYNNEI. CDR3 bases: TGTGCCAGCGGTTACAGGGAGCAGACCGGGGAGCTGTTTTTT. It yields the protein CASGYREQTGELFF.

The chain carries TRBV5-4 and TRBJ1-2; 8 bases fit TRBD1. CDR1 is SGHNT and CDR2 is YYREEE in the germline V gene (reference sequence). The V and J ends lost 1 base and 8 bases, in that order; junction bases with no gene match: 13. The CDR3 is made up of 16 amino acids. The CDR3 reads CASSLSLRGQGGGYTF. CDR3 bases: TGTGCCAGCAGCTTGAGTCTCAGGGGGCAAGGGGGCGGCTACACCTTC. The full variable domain, in which reference TRBV5-4 and TRBJ1-2 provide the parts outside the CDR3, is ETGVTQSPTHLIKTRGQQVTLRCSSQSGHNTVSWYQQALGQGPQFIFQYYREEENGRGNFPPRFSGLQFPNYSSELNVNALELDDSALYLCASSLSLRGQGGGYTFGSGTRLTVV.

The chain couples TRBV24-1 to TRBJ1-2; D remains unclear. Germline V gives CDR1 KGHDR, CDR2 SFDVKD. This CDR3 is built from 14 residues. V lost 1 base, J lost 4 bases, and 9 bases lay in between. In DNA, the CDR3 is TGTGCCACCAGTGATTTAGGGCGGGCCTATGGCTACACCTTC. Amino acid sequence: CATSDLGRAYGYTF.

A single count supports this clone. The chain carries TRBV9 and TRBJ2-1; 8 positions match TRBD2. Per the germline V gene, CDR1 is SGDLS and CDR2 is YYNGEE. The CDR3 extends over 19 amino acids. The V segment lost 4 bases and the J segment 2 bases; nucleotides outside the gene matches: 17. CDR3 region: CASSSRGLAGPPTYNEQFF. For the CDR3, the DNA is TGTGCCAGCAGCTCCAGAGGGTTAGCGGGACCCCCAACCTACAATGAGCAGTTCTTC.

The chain has TRBV21-1 and TRBJ2-3; whether TRBD1, the table's D call, matches the DNA was not checked. TRBV21-1 has pseudogene status. CDR3 length: 16 amino acids. CDR3 DNA sequence: TGTGCCAGCAGCGCCACCGGGACAGGGGGAGAGGATACGCAGTATTTT. It is translated as CASSATGTGGEDTQYF.

This clone was detected only a few times. The CDR3 sequence is CASSPEVHLSGANVLTF. The CDR3 region has the DNA TGTGCCAGCAGCCCCGAGGTCCACCTTTCTGGGGCCAACGTCCTGACTTTC. J is TRBJ2-6 and V is TRBV9; D is unresolved. The CDR3 has 17 residues. The ends were cut back, 4 bases at V and 1 base at J, with 15 bases in the middle. In germline, CDR1 is SGDLS, CDR2 YYNGEE.

This rearrangement joins TRBV5-1 to TRBJ2-3; possibly TRBD2 for D (5 bases). The germline V gene encodes CDR1 SGHRS and CDR2 YFSETQ. The CDR3 runs 14 residues. Trimming removed 3 bases from V and 4 bases from J, with 12 bases in between. The CDR3 DNA follows: TGCGCCAGCAGCTCCCGTCCCGGGGCAGATACGCAGTATTTT. Amino acids: CASSSRPGADTQYF.

The V and J genes are TRBV6-5 and TRBJ1-2, with 8 bases matching TRBD1. The germline V gene encodes CDR1 MNHEY and CDR2 SVGAGI. Germline trimming cut 5 bases from V and 4 bases from J; bases unmatched to any gene: 9. This CDR3 is built from 15 residues. The CDR3 spells CASSLQGQGLYGYTF. The CDR3, as DNA: TGTGCCAGCAGTCTACAAGGACAGGGCCTCTATGGCTACACCTTC.

The V call is TRBV5-1, the J call TRBJ2-7; 7 bases fit TRBD2. V lost 3 bases and J lost 6; bases outside the gene matches: 9. Germline V gene sequence: CDR1 SGHRS, CDR2 YFSETQ. This CDR3 contains 14 residues. CDR3 nucleotides: TGCGCCAGCAGCTCGGGGGGAGATCAGTCCGAGCAGTACTTC. It codes for CASSSGGDQSEQYF.

The rearrangement links TRBV5-1 to TRBJ1-3; TRBD1 matches 7 bases. This CDR3 is 15 amino acids long. V dropped 2 bases and J dropped 4; count of bases not matched to a gene: 6. Per germline, CDR1 SGHRS and CDR2 YFSETQ. CDR3 DNA sequence: TGCGCCAGCAGCTTTACAGGGGATTCGGGAAACACCATATATTTT. It specifies CASSFTGDSGNTIYF.

The chain employs TRBV29-1 and TRBJ1-1; D is perhaps TRBD1 (6 bases). Germline loops: CDR1 SQVTM, CDR2 ANQGSEA. The germline V and J ends were trimmed by 5 bases and 7 bases, with 11 bases remaining between them. The CDR3 runs to 11 residues. CDR3 nucleotides: TGCAGCGTTTACAGGGAGCGTGAAGCTTTCTTT. This gives the protein CSVYREREAFF.